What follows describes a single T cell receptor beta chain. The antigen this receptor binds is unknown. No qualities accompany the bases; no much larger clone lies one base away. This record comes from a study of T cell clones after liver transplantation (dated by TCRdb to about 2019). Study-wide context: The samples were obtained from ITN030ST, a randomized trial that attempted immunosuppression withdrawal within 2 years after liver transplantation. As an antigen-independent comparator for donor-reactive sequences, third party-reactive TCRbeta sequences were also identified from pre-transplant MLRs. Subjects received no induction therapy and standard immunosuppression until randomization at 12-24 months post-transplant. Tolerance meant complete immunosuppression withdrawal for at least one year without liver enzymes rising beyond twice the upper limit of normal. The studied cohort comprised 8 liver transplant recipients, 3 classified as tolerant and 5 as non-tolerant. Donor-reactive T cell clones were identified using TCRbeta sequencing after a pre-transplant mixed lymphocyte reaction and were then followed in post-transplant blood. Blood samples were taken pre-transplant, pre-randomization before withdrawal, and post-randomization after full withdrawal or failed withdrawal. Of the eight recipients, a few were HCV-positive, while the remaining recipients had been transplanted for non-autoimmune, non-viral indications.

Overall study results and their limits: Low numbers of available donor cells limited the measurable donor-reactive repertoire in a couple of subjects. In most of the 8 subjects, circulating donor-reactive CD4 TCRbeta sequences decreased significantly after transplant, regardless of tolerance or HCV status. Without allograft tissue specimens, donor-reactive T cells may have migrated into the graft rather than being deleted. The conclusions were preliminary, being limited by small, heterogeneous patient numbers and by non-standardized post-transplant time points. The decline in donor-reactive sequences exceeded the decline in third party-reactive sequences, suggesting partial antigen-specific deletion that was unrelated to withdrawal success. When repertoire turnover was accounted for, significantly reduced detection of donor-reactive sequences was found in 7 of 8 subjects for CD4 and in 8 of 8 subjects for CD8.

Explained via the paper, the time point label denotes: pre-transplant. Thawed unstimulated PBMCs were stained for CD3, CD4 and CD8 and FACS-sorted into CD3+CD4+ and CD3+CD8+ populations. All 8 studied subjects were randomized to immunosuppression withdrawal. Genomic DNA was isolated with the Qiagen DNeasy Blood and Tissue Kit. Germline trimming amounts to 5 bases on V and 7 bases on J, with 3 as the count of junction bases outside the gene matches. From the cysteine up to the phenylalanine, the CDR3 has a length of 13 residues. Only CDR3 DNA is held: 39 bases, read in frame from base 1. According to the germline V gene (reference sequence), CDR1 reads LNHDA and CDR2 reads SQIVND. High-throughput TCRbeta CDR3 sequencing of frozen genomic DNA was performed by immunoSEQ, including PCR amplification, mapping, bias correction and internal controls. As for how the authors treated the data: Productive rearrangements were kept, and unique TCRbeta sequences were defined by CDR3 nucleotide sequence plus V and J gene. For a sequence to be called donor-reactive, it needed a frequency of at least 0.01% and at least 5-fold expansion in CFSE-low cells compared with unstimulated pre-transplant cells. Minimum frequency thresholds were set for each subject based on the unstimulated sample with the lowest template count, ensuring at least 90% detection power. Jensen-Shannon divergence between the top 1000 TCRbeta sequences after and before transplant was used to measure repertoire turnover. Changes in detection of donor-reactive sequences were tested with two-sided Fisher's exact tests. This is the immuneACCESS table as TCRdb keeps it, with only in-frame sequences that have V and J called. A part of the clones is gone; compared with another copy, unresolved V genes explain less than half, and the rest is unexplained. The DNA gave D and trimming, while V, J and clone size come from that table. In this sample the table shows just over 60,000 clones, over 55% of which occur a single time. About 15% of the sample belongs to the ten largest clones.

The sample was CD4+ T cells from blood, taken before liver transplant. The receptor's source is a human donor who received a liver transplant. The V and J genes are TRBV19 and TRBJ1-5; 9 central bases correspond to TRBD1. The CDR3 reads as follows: CASSRGQGQPQHF. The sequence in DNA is TGTGCCAGTAGTCGGGGACAGGGCCAGCCCCAGCATTTT.